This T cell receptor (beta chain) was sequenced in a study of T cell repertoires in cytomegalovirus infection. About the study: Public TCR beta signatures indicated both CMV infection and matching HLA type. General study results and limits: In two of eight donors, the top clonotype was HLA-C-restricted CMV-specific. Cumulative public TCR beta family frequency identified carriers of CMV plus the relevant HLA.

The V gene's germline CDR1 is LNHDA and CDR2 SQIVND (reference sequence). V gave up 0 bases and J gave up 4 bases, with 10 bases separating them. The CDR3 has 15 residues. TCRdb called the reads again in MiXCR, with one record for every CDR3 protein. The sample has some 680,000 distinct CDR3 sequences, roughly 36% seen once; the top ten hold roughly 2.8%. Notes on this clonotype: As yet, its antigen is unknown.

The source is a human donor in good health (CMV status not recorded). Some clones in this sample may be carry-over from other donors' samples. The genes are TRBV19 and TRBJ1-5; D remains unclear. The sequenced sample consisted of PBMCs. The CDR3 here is CASSIEGPRNQPQHF. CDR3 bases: TGTGCCAGTAGTATAGAAGGGCCCCGGAATCAGCCCCAGCATTTT.